This is a list of T cell receptor beta chains from one sample in a study of shared clonotypes between healthy human individuals. Here immunoSEQ multiplex PCR was the method, and the copy in TCRdb shows in-frame clones only, minus some. The table shows more than 1.2 million clones, with about 98.5% occurring only once. The sequenced sample was naive CD4+ T cells sorted from blood. All receptors come from a young man in good health. CDR3s include the opening cysteine and the closing phenylalanine or tryptophan. Each record gives: D gene, V gene, CDR3 protein. A D gene is named only where the DNA matches it firmly.

D gene: .; V gene: TRBV6-5; CDR3 protein: CASRGTARSGELFF
D gene: .; V gene: TRBV5-1; CDR3 protein: CASSLVGGAYEQYF
D gene: .; V gene: TRBV10-3; CDR3 protein: CAISPNWENYEQYF
D gene: .; V gene: TRBV9; CDR3 protein: CASSVGGFNYGYTF
D gene: .; V gene: TRBV7-2; CDR3 protein: CASSLFFVTHEQYF
D gene: TRBD1; V gene: TRBV29-1; CDR3 protein: CSVRHTGGPDTQYF
D gene: TRBD2; V gene: TRBV11-1; CDR3 protein: CASSSTSGRGYEQYF
D gene: TRBD1; V gene: TRBV4-1; CDR3 protein: CASSQVRTGLGTQYF
D gene: .; V gene: TRBV9; CDR3 protein: CASSGPLGDGYTF
D gene: .; V gene: TRBV20-1; CDR3 protein: CSARGGPEQYF
D gene: TRBD2; V gene: TRBV5-1; CDR3 protein: CASSLESSGSYEQYF
D gene: .; V gene: TRBV6-5; CDR3 protein: CASRGGLYEQYF
D gene: TRBD2; V gene: TRBV18; CDR3 protein: CASSPGLGLAGGPGEQFF
D gene: TRBD2; V gene: TRBV19; CDR3 protein: CASSFAGGPSTGELFF
D gene: TRBD1; V gene: TRBV5-1; CDR3 protein: CASSLIPGQSKYEQYF
D gene: .; V gene: TRBV19; CDR3 protein: CASSRGMDTLNTEAFF
D gene: .; V gene: TRBV11-3; CDR3 protein: CASSLEGPSTDTQYF
D gene: .; V gene: TRBV6-1; CDR3 protein: CASSENTYEQYF
D gene: .; V gene: TRBV28; CDR3 protein: CASSKMRQTNTEAFF
D gene: .; V gene: TRBV2; CDR3 protein: CASSEGVLAGTEAFF
D gene: .; V gene: TRBV5-8; CDR3 protein: CASSLEELEPQHF
D gene: .; V gene: TRBV20-1; CDR3 protein: CSARETDLQYF
D gene: TRBD2; V gene: TRBV28; CDR3 protein: CASREQTSGYTEQFF
D gene: TRBD1; V gene: TRBV7-6; CDR3 protein: CASSLNQGEPYEQYF
D gene: TRBD2; V gene: TRBV18; CDR3 protein: CASSHPGLAGDQGTDTQYF
D gene: .; V gene: TRBV18; CDR3 protein: CASSPVDNEQYF
D gene: TRBD2; V gene: TRBV5-1; CDR3 protein: CASREREGTDTQYF
D gene: .; V gene: TRBV18; CDR3 protein: CASSPMVSYNEQFF